This entry lists 17 T cell receptor beta chains sequenced from one sample in a study of siplizumab effects on memory and regulatory T cells. Measured with immunoSEQ multiplex PCR; TCRdb has only the in-frame clones, and not every one. The profile covers 9,000 to 13,000 clones, with over 40% appearing a single time and about 10% taken by the ten largest. The mixed lymphocyte reaction cells underwent coculture at 37°C for five to six days. Which antigens these TCRs recognize remains unknown. The sequenced sample was CFSE-low (dividing) CD8+ T cells sorted from an allogeneic mixed lymphocyte reaction. The receptor set was obtained from a human donor in good health; the cells came from an allogeneic mixed lymphocyte reaction.

Note on this clone: A much larger clone is a single base away; this may be a read error. The rearrangement uses TRBV5-5 and TRBJ2-7; 7 bases line up with TRBD2. V shed 3 bases, J shed 0 bases, and the junction held 3 bases outside the gene matches. Germline-derived CDR1 and CDR2 are SGHKS and YYEKEE (reference sequence). The CDR3 length is 14 residues. The CDR3 here is CASSSGLGSYEQYF. The CDR3, as DNA: TGTGCCAGCAGCTCCGGACTAGGCTCCTACGAGCAGTACTTC.

This clone has just a few counts. This chain uses TRBV4-1 with TRBJ2-7, with 9 nucleotides matching TRBD1. Trimming took 4 bases from V and 4 from J; bases not matched to a gene: 5. This CDR3 is 14 amino acids long. Germline V CDR1 and CDR2: MGHRA, YSYEKL. The CDR3 is CASSPGTGSYEQYF. The CDR3 DNA reads as TGCGCCAGCAGCCCCGGGACAGGGTCTTACGAGCAGTACTTC.

The CDR3 reads CASSQRKVGGNNEQFF. CDR3 nucleotides: TGCGCCAGCAGTCAACGTAAGGTCGGCGGCAACAATGAGCAGTTCTTC. The V gene is TRBV23-1, the J gene TRBJ2-1; D is ambiguous. TRBV23-1 qualifies as an ORF whose function is uncertain. V was pared by 2 bases and J by 5 bases, with 16 bases between. This CDR3 comprises 16 residues.

This clone is medium-sized (0.01 to 0.1%). V and J are TRBV13 and TRBJ2-7; D might be TRBD1 or TRBD2, each matching 6 bases. V was shortened by 5 bases and J by 6 bases, with 17 bases between the two germline ends. Germline CDR1 is PRHDT and CDR2 is FYEKMQ (reference sequence). The CDR3 sequence is 14 residues long. CDR3 sequence reads: CASSLRGLAGEQYF. Here the CDR3 DNA reads TGTGCCAGCAGCCTCCGGGGGCTTGCGGGCGAGCAGTACTTC.

The chain recombines TRBV5-1 with TRBJ2-2; tentative D call: TRBD2 (5 bases). The CDR3 runs 14 residues. In germline, CDR1 is SGHRS, CDR2 YFSETQ. V lost 4 bases and J 0 bases, leaving 7 bases between the germline ends. The CDR3 spells CASSTLANTGELFF. CDR3 nucleotide sequence: TGCGCCAGCAGCACACTAGCGAACACCGGGGAGCTGTTTTTT.

This clone was counted only a few times. This chain joins TRBV7-9 and TRBJ2-3, with a weak D call TRBD1 (6 bases). The CDR3 sequence is 15 residues long. Germline V gene data show CDR1 as SEHNR and CDR2 as FQNEAQ (reference sequence). Trimming shortened V by 1 base and J by 0 bases, and 8 bases separated the two germline ends. The CDR3 sequence: CASSLVGGSTDTQYF. The CDR3 DNA follows: TGTGCCAGCAGCTTAGTAGGGGGTAGCACAGATACGCAGTATTTT.

This rearrangement joins TRBV4-1 to TRBJ2-3; 7 bases fit TRBD1. The CDR3 runs to 16 residues. Germline V lookup: CDR1 MGHRA, CDR2 YSYEKL. The J segment lost 0 bases and the V segment lost 7 bases, leaving 10 bases of the junction unmatched. CDR3 nucleotides: TGCGCCAGCACCTTTTACAGGGGTCGAAGCACAGATACGCAGTATTTT. This translates into CASTFYRGRSTDTQYF.

This clone came up a few times. The V call is TRBV13, the J call TRBJ2-3; 8 bases line up with TRBD2. V trimming: 5 bases; J trimming: 1 base; junction bases outside the gene matches: 5. The CDR3 has 15 amino acids. Germline CDR1 PRHDT, CDR2 FYEKMQ (reference sequence). The CDR3 spells CASSPAGAGTDTQYF. The CDR3 region has the DNA TGTGCCAGCAGCCCAGCGGGGGCGGGCACAGATACGCAGTATTTT.

A word on this clone: With a much larger clone just one base away, this may be a read error. The CDR3 loop is CARSTGAGEQYF. The CDR3 DNA follows: TGTGCCCGCAGCACGGGGGCGGGGGAGCAGTACTTC. The chain employs TRBV9 and TRBJ2-7; perhaps D is TRBD1 or TRBD2 (6 bases each). The CDR3 length is 12 residues. Germline CDR1 is SGDLS and CDR2 is YYNGEE. Using reference TRBV9 and TRBJ2-7 for the parts outside the CDR3, the full variable domain is DSGVTQTPKHLITATGQRVTLRCSPRSGDLSVYWYQQSLDQGLQFLIQYYNGEERAKGNILERFSAQQFPDLHSELNLSSLELGDSALYFCARSTGAGEQYFGPGTRLTVT.

This clone has just a few counts. The chain couples TRBV4-2 to TRBJ2-3; 12 bases align to TRBD2. With V trimmed by 5 bases and J by 4 bases, 7 bases remained unmatched. The CDR3 is 16 residues long. Germline CDR1 is LGHNA and CDR2 is YNFKEQ. CDR3 in DNA: TGTGCCAGCAGCTATCTAGCGGGGGGGCTCTCAGATACGCAGTATTTT. Amino acids: CASSYLAGGLSDTQYF.

This clone was seen a handful of times. CDR3: CASSQLDRGSDTQYF. CDR3 in DNA: TGCGCCAGCAGTCAATTAGACAGGGGGTCAGATACGCAGTATTTT. The chain couples TRBV23-1 to TRBJ2-3; 9 bases map to TRBD1. TRBV23-1 is an open reading frame whose function is uncertain. The CDR3 spans 15 residues. After removal of 1 base from V and 4 bases from J, the junction contained 3 bases not matched to a gene.

The genes are TRBV10-2 and TRBJ2-3, with a weak D call TRBD2 (6 bases). Between the trimmed V and J ends, which lost 5 bases and 0 bases, there was a span of 9 bases. Germline lookup yields CDR1 WSHSY and CDR2 SAAADI. The CDR3 runs to 14 residues. CDR3 DNA: TGCGCCAGCAGTTCCGGGACTAGCACAGATACGCAGTATTTT. This codes for CASSSGTSTDTQYF.

By share of the sample, this clone is medium-sized. The rearrangement uses TRBV4-1 and TRBJ2-7; 11 bases agree with TRBD2. From germline, CDR1 is MGHRA and CDR2 YSYEKL. The CDR3 contains 15 residues. V shed 2 bases and J 3 bases; nucleotides not matched to a gene: 3. This CDR3 reads CASSQIAGGIYEQYF. CDR3 nucleotides: TGCGCCAGCAGCCAAATAGCGGGGGGGATCTACGAGCAGTACTTC.

The V and J genes are TRBV4-2 and TRBJ1-1, with TRBD1 matching 8 bases. Looked up from germline, CDR1 is LGHNA and CDR2 is YNFKEQ. V was pared by 5 bases and J by 6 bases, with 8 bases of the junction left unmatched. The CDR3 runs 14 residues. CDR3 residues: CASSFGQGIPEAFF. In DNA, the CDR3 is TGTGCCAGCAGCTTCGGACAGGGTATTCCTGAAGCTTTCTTT.

V usage is TRBV6-6 and J usage is TRBJ2-1; 13 bases are a match to TRBD2. The CDR3 totals 15 residues. With V trimmed by 6 bases and J by 8 bases, 7 bases remained unmatched. From germline, CDR1 is MNHNY and CDR2 SVGAGI (reference sequence). The CDR3 sequence is CASSRTSGGGDEQFF. The CDR3 DNA sequence: TGTGCCAGCAGCCGGACTAGCGGGGGAGGGGATGAGCAGTTCTTC.

This clone was seen more than once but under ten times. V is TRBV19 and J is TRBJ2-7; 10 bases align to TRBD2. V shed 3 bases and J 2 bases; nucleotides not matched to a gene: 4. The CDR3 covers 15 residues. Germline assignment: CDR1 LNHDA and CDR2 SQIVND (reference sequence). CDR3 nucleotides: TGTGCCAGTAGTATTTCTAGCGGGGGTACCTACGAGCAGTACTTC. Its translation: CASSISSGGTYEQYF.

The gene calls are TRBV5-1 and TRBJ2-1; tentatively, D is TRBD1 (5 bases). CDR1 and CDR2 (germline): SGHRS, YFSETQ. This CDR3 is built from 14 residues. V was cut by 0 bases and J by 9 bases, with 13 bases left in between. The CDR3 DNA is TGCGCCAGCAGCTTGGGGGATCAGGGTCGTGAGCAGTTCTTC. This sequence encodes CASSLGDQGREQFF.